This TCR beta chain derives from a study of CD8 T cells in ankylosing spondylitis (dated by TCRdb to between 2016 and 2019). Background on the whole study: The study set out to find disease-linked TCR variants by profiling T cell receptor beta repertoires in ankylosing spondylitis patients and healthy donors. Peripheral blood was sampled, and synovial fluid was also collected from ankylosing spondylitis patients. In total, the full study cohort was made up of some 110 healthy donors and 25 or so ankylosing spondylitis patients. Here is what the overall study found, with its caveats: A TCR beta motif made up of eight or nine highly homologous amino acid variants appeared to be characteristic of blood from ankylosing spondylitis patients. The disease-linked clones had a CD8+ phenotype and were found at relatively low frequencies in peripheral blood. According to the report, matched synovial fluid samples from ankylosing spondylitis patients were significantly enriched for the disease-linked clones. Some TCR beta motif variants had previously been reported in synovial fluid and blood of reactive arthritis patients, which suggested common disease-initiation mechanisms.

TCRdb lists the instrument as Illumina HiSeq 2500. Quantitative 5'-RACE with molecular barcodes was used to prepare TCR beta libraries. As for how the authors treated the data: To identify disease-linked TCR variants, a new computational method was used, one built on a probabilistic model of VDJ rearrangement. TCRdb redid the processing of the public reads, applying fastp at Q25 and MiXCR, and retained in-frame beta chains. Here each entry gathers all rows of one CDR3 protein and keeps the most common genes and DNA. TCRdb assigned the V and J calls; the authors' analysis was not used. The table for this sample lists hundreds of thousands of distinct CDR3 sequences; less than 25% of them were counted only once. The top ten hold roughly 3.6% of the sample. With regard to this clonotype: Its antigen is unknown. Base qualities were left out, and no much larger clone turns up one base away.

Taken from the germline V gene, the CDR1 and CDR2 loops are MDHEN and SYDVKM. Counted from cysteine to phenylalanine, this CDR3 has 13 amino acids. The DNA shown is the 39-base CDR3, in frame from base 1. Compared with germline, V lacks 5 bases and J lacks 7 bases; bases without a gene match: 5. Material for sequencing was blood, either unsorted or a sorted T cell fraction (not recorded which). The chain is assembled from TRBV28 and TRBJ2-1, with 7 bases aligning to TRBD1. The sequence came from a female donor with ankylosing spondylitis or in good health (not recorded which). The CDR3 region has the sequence CASSLQGQNEQFF. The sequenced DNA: TGTGCCAGCAGTCTACAGGGGCAAAATGAGCAGTTCTTC.